The 17 T cell receptor beta chains reported below all come from one sample, sequenced in a study of CD8 T cells in ankylosing spondylitis. Overall study results and limits: Ankylosing spondylitis blood seemed to carry a telltale TCR beta motif made of about 8 highly homologous variants.

TCRdb recomputed calls from the 5' RACE reads with MiXCR, one row per CDR3 protein. The table shows 750,000 to 850,000 distinct CDR3 sequences, with 12% occurring only once. The antigens for these receptors are not known. Sequenced material: blood, either unsorted or a sorted T cell fraction (not recorded which). Receptor source: a male donor with ankylosing spondylitis.

This chain connects TRBV25-1 to TRBJ1-2; 10 nucleotides line up with TRBD1. CDR1 MGHDK and CDR2 SYGVNS come from the germline V gene. V was pared by 4 bases and J by 2 bases, with 4 bases of the junction left unmatched. The CDR3 runs to 15 residues. The CDR3 region is CASSGWTGGNYGYTF. CDR3 DNA sequence: TGTGCCAGCAGTGGATGGACAGGGGGGAACTATGGCTACACCTTC.

This clonotype has more than one count but fewer than ten. J is TRBJ2-1 and V is TRBV18, with TRBD2 as a possible D gene (5 bases). V lost 3 bases, J lost 9 bases, and 18 bases lay in between. The CDR3 is 15 residues long. Germline V lookup: CDR1 KGHSH, CDR2 LQKENI. CDR3 nucleotides: TGTGCCAGCTCACCGGGTGCCCGATTGGGAGCTGAGCAGTTCTTC. Amino acid sequence: CASSPGARLGAEQFF. Complete variable domain (other parts from reference TRBV18 and TRBJ2-1): NAGVMQNPRHLVRRRGQEARLRCSPMKGHSHVYWYRQLPEEGLKFMVYLQKENIIDESGMPKERFSAEFPKEGPSILRIQQVVRGDSAAYFCASSPGARLGAEQFFGPGTRLTVL.

There are a few counts of this clonotype. The chain recombines TRBV6-1 with TRBJ2-7; 13 nucleotides agree with TRBD2. This CDR3 spans 16 amino acids. The germline CDR1 and CDR2 sequences are MNHNS and SASEGT. V lost 5 bases and J lost 1; bases outside the gene matches: 5. The chain's CDR3 is CASSPTSGRGSYEQYF. The CDR3 bases are TGTGCCAGCAGTCCAACTAGCGGGAGGGGATCCTACGAGCAGTACTTC.

This clonotype came up once. This rearrangement joins TRBV6-5 to TRBJ2-1; D ambiguous. Germline V gene sequence: CDR1 MNHEY, CDR2 SVGAGI. This CDR3 region has 15 residues. Trimming took 0 bases from V and 4 from J, leaving 10 bases between them. This CDR3 reads CASSYSSPEYNEQFF. The CDR3 DNA is TGTGCCAGCAGTTACTCGAGTCCGGAATACAATGAGCAGTTCTTC.

This rearrangement joins TRBV2 to TRBJ2-1; 7 positions match TRBD2. The CDR3 loop spans 13 amino acids. The germline V gene has CDR1 SNHLY and CDR2 FYNNEI. Trimming cost V 7 bases and J 9 bases; bases outside gene matches: 9. CDR3 region: CASKKTSLGEQFF. The CDR3, as DNA: TGTGCCAGCAAAAAGACTAGCTTGGGTGAGCAGTTCTTC.

This clonotype was seen many times. This chain connects TRBV20-1 to TRBJ2-7; TRBD1 agrees at 7 bases. Germline loops: CDR1 DFQATT, CDR2 SNEGSKA (reference sequence). CDR3 length: 12 residues. The trim removed 3 bases at V and 5 bases at J, leaving 4 bases unmatched. CDR3 nucleotides: TGCAGTGCTAGGGTTGACAGGGACGAGCAGTACTTC. It codes for CSARVDRDEQYF.

The rearrangement joins TRBV7-2 to TRBJ1-1, with D maybe TRBD1 (5 bases). Germline values: CDR1 SGHTA, CDR2 FQGNSA. The CDR3 runs to 16 residues. Trimming cost V 4 bases and J 6 bases, with 21 bases left between them. CDR3: CASSSHLGTVRAEAFF. The CDR3, as DNA: TGTGCCAGCAGCTCCCACCTAGGGACGGTGAGGGCTGAAGCTTTCTTT.

The V call is TRBV10-3, the J call TRBJ2-3; either TRBD1 or TRBD2 may supply D (5 bases each). The V and J ends lost 1 base and 0 bases respectively, with 8 bases between them. CDR1 and CDR2 from the germline V gene are ENHRY and SYGVKD. This CDR3 spans 15 amino acids. The DNA for the CDR3 is TGTGCCATCAGTGAGTTCAGGGAGAGCACAGATACGCAGTATTTT. Translated, it gives CAISEFRESTDTQYF.

This clonotype was detected a few times. The chain employs TRBV20-1 and TRBJ1-1; D is possibly TRBD1 (6 bases). CDR1 DFQATT and CDR2 SNEGSKA come from the germline V gene (reference sequence). V lost 6 bases, J lost 4 bases, and 18 bases lay in between. The CDR3 is 14 amino acids. CDR3 sequence reads: CSAGGGHGFTEAFF. The CDR3 DNA sequence: TGCAGTGCAGGGGGTGGACACGGATTCACTGAAGCTTTCTTT.

This clonotype was detected a few times. The chain couples TRBV11-2 to TRBJ2-3; TRBD2 agrees at 11 bases. The CDR3 sequence is 18 residues long. Trimming took 5 bases from V and 0 from J; bases not matched to a gene: 10. Germline V gene lookup returns CDR1 SGHAT and CDR2 FQNNGV. CDR3 loop: CASSQSPLAGGSTDTQYF. CDR3 bases: TGTGCCAGCAGCCAATCCCCCCTAGCGGGGGGCAGCACAGATACGCAGTATTTT.

A few counts support this clonotype. The chain has TRBV30 and TRBJ2-3; D is undetermined. Between the trimmed V and J ends, which lost 0 bases and 1 base, there was a span of 5 bases. This CDR3 spans 13 amino acids. Per germline, CDR1 GTSNPN and CDR2 SVGIG (reference sequence). The DNA for the CDR3 is TGTGCCTGGAGTGTGAAGGGCACAGATACGCAGTATTTT. Protein: CAWSVKGTDTQYF.

There are a few counts of this clonotype. This sequence joins TRBV6-1 and TRBJ2-7, with 9 bases fitting TRBD1. CDR1 MNHNS and CDR2 SASEGT come from the germline V gene. V was clipped by 6 bases and J by 4 bases; unmatched bases: 13. The CDR3 length is 16 residues. CDR3 protein: CASREHPGQGGYEQYF. The CDR3 DNA sequence: TGTGCCAGCAGAGAACATCCGGGACAGGGAGGTTACGAGCAGTACTTC.

This clonotype was found a few times. The chain has TRBV20-1 and TRBJ1-1; TRBD1 is a possible D gene (5 bases). The CDR3 is 15 amino acids. The V and J ends lost 3 bases and 5 bases respectively, with 19 bases between them. CDR1 is DFQATT and CDR2 is SNEGSKA in the germline V gene (reference sequence). The CDR3 DNA is TGCAGTGCTAGGGGCAGGGAAGGGGTGGTGACTGAAGCTTTCTTT. Its protein is CSARGREGVVTEAFF.

This clonotype appeared a few times. The chain joins TRBV10-3 to TRBJ1-3, with 12 bases that match TRBD1. After removal of 6 bases from V and 2 bases from J, the junction contained 2 bases not matched to a gene. Germline V CDR1 and CDR2: ENHRY, SYGVKD. The CDR3 spans 15 residues. The CDR3 region has the DNA TGTGCCATCAGGGGACAGGGGGCTCCTGGAAACACCATATATTTT. Protein sequence: CAIRGQGAPGNTIYF.

This chain links TRBV4-1 with TRBJ2-7; 7 nucleotides align to TRBD1. With 5 bases clipped from V and 1 base from J, the junction kept 8 bases outside the gene matches. CDR3 size: 15 residues. Germline-derived CDR1 and CDR2 are MGHRA and YSYEKL. In DNA, the CDR3 is TGCGCCAGCAGCTATTTCGGACAGGATTCCTACGAGCAGTACTTC. Residues: CASSYFGQDSYEQYF.

This clonotype has at least ten counts. The chain couples TRBV29-1 to TRBJ1-2; a possible D gene is TRBD1 (5 bases). Trimming took off 4 bases at V and 5 bases at J, with 17 bases between the two ends. Per the germline V gene, CDR1 is SQVTM and CDR2 is ANQGSEA. The CDR3 extends over 14 amino acids. CDR3 residues: CSVGGMTDFYGYTF. CDR3 sequence (DNA): TGCAGCGTTGGGGGCATGACAGATTTTTATGGCTACACCTTC.

The rearrangement joins TRBV7-2 to TRBJ1-1; D is unclear. From germline, CDR1 is SGHTA and CDR2 FQGNSA. The V gene lost 5 bases and the J gene lost 5 bases, with 15 bases spanning the gap. This CDR3 is built from 14 residues. Here the CDR3 DNA reads TGTGCCAGCAGCCGCAGGAGGGAGAGTACTGAAGCTTTCTTT. Protein: CASSRRRESTEAFF.